Each of the 11 T cell receptor beta chains below was sequenced from the same sample in a study of OX40 agonist ivuxolimab in advanced cancers. The method was immunoSEQ multiplex PCR; TCRdb's version includes in-frame clones alone and lacks a portion of them. In the table there are more than 60,000 clones, over 85% of which are singletons. The input for sequencing was CD4+ or CD8+ T cells sorted from blood, taken in a trial of the OX40 agonist ivuxolimab. The source of these receptors is an adult with an advanced solid tumor such as melanoma, head and neck, liver or kidney cancer.

The chain joins TRBV6-4 to TRBJ2-2; 7 nucleotides match TRBD1. With V trimmed by 5 bases and J by 4 bases, 7 bases remained unmatched. The germline V gene has CDR1 MRHNA and CDR2 SNTAGT. The CDR3 totals 15 residues. The CDR3 loop reads CASSRDSIGTGELFF. Written as DNA, the CDR3 is TGTGCCAGCAGTCGGGACAGCATAGGCACCGGGGAGCTGTTTTTT.

This chain links TRBV5-1 with TRBJ2-5; 8 nucleotides agree with TRBD1. The CDR3 runs to 16 residues. Per the germline V gene, CDR1 is SGHRS and CDR2 is YFSETQ. The ends lost 4 bases at V and 7 bases at J; junction bases unmatched: 15. The CDR3 here is CASSPPGTGQGRTQYF. As DNA, the CDR3 is TGCGCCAGCAGCCCCCCCGGGACAGGCCAAGGAAGGACCCAGTACTTC.

V is TRBV5-1 and J is TRBJ2-1, with 8 bases aligning to TRBD1. The CDR3 length is 15 residues. In germline, CDR1 is SGHRS, CDR2 YFSETQ. V shed 4 bases and J 3 bases; nucleotides not matched to a gene: 6. The CDR3 spells CASSQTGESYNEQFF. The CDR3 DNA reads as TGCGCCAGCAGCCAGACAGGGGAAAGCTACAATGAGCAGTTCTTC.

V usage is TRBV4-2 and J usage is TRBJ2-1; 8 bases are shared with TRBD2. Trimming at V came to 0 bases and at J to 4 bases, leaving 5 bases not matched to a gene. The germline V gene encodes CDR1 LGHNA and CDR2 YNFKEQ. CDR3 length: 16 residues. The CDR3 nucleotides are TGTGCCAGCAGCCAAGACCTAGCGGGTTCATACAATGAGCAGTTCTTC. This codes for CASSQDLAGSYNEQFF.

The chain joins TRBV2 to TRBJ2-5; TRBD2 matches at 8 bases. Losses at the gene ends were 3 bases for V and 4 bases for J; bases not matched to a gene: 7. Per the germline V gene, CDR1 is SNHLY and CDR2 is FYNNEI. CDR3 length: 15 residues. The CDR3 coding sequence is TGTGCCAGCAGTGAGTTTGTCCGGGGGGGAGAGACCCAGTACTTC. It yields the protein CASSEFVRGGETQYF.

The genes are TRBV7-9 and TRBJ2-1, with 7 positions matching TRBD2. The CDR3 is 16 residues long. The germline V gene encodes CDR1 SEHNR and CDR2 FQNEAQ (reference sequence). V shed 5 bases, J shed 3 bases, and the junction held 10 bases outside the gene matches. The CDR3 is CASSPPALAVYNEQFF. The CDR3 DNA is TGTGCCAGCAGCCCGCCCGCGCTAGCGGTCTACAATGAGCAGTTCTTC.

This clone was found a few times. This chain links TRBV7-9 with TRBJ1-4; the D gene is possibly TRBD1 (6 bases). The CDR3 extends over 15 amino acids. The germline V gene has CDR1 SEHNR and CDR2 FQNEAQ (reference sequence). Trimming removed 1 base at V and 8 bases at J, with 14 bases between. This CDR3 reads CASSLVAGVGEKLFF. CDR3 DNA: TGTGCCAGCAGCTTAGTTGCAGGGGTCGGCGAAAAACTGTTTTTT.

The count of this clone is one. This chain connects TRBV9 to TRBJ2-1, with D unresolved. Trimming removed 3 bases from V and 5 bases from J, with 9 bases in between. Germline CDR1 and CDR2: SGDLS and YYNGEE. The CDR3 is made up of 13 amino acids. Here the CDR3 DNA reads TGTGCCAGCAGCGACTCAGTCAACAATGAGCAGTTCTTC. Encoded protein: CASSDSVNNEQFF. Using reference TRBV9 and TRBJ2-1 for the parts outside the CDR3, the full variable domain is DSGVTQTPKHLITATGQRVTLRCSPRSGDLSVYWYQQSLDQGLQFLIQYYNGEERAKGNILERFSAQQFPDLHSELNLSSLELGDSALYFCASSDSVNNEQFFGPGTRLTVL.

This clone appeared a single time. V gene TRBV7-3 combines with J gene TRBJ2-7; TRBD1 aligns across 7 bases. Germline V gene sequence: CDR1 SGHTA, CDR2 FQGTGA. The CDR3 is 13 amino acids. The junction had 6 bases not matched to a gene; V was cut back by 4 bases and J by 6 bases. CDR3 loop: CASSSSTGSEQYF. CDR3 nucleotide sequence: TGTGCCAGCAGCTCCTCGACAGGGTCCGAGCAGTACTTC.

As concerns this clone: The sample carries other DNA sequences with the same CDR3. The chain joins TRBV2 to TRBJ2-5, with D hard to call. The CDR3 runs 11 residues. Germline CDR1 is SNHLY and CDR2 is FYNNEI. The V end was cut by 6 bases, the J end by 0 bases, with 2 bases between. The CDR3 is CASRYQETQYF. The CDR3 DNA reads TGTGCCAGCAGGTACCAAGAGACCCAGTACTTC.

The CDR3, as DNA: TGTGCCAGCTCACCAAGGTTGCAAGGCAGCACAGATACGCAGTATTTT. It is translated as CASSPRLQGSTDTQYF. The gene calls are TRBV18 and TRBJ2-3; no firm D call. This CDR3 spans 16 amino acids. Germline-derived CDR1 and CDR2 are KGHSH and LQKENI. Trimming stripped 2 bases from V and 0 bases from J, with 12 bases between. The full variable domain, with the rest looked up from reference TRBV18 and TRBJ2-3, is NAGVMQNPRHLVRRRGQEARLRCSPMKGHSHVYWYRQLPEEGLKFMVYLQKENIIDESGMPKERFSAEFPKEGPSILRIQQVVRGDSAAYFCASSPRLQGSTDTQYFGPGTRLTVL.